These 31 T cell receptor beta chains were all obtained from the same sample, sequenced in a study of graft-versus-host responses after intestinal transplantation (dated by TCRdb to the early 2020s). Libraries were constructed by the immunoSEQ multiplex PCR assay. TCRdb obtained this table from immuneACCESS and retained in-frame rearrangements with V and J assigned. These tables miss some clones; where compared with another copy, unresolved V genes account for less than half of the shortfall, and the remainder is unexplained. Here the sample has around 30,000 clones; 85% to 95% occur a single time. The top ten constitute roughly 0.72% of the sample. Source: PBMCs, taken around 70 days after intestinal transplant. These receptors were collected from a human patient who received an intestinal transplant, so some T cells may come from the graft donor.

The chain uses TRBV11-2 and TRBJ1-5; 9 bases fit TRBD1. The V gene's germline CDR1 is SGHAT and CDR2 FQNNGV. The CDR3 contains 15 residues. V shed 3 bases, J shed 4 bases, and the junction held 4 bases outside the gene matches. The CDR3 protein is CASSLGTGRNQPQHF. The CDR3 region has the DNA TGTGCCAGCAGCTTGGGGACAGGGAGGAATCAGCCCCAGCATTTT. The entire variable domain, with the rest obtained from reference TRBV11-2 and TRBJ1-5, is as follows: EAGVAQSPRYKIIEKRQSVAFWCNPISGHATLYWYQQILGQGPKLLIQFQNNGVVDDSQLPKDRFSAERLKGVDSTLKIQPAKLEDSAVYLCASSLGTGRNQPQHFGDGTRLSIL.

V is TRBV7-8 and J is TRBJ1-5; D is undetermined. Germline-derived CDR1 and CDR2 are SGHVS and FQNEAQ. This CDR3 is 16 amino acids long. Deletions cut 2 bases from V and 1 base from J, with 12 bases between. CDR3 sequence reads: CASSLLVMRSNQPQHF. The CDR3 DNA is TGTGCCAGCAGCTTATTGGTGATGCGAAGCAATCAGCCCCAGCATTTT.

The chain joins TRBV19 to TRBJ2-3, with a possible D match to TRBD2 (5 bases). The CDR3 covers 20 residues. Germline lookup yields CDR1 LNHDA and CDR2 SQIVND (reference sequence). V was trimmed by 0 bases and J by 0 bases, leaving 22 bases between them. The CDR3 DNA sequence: TGTGCCAGTAGTATAGATCGAGACACATGTCTAGCCACTAGCACAGATACGCAGTATTTT. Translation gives CASSIDRDTCLATSTDTQYF.

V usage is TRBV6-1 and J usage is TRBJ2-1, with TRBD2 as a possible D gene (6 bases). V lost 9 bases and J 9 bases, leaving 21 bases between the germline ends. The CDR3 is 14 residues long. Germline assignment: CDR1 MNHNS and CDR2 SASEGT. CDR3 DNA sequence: TGTGCCAGTCTGGAGGGAACTCCACGGGGTGAGCAGTTCTTC. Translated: CASLEGTPRGEQFF.

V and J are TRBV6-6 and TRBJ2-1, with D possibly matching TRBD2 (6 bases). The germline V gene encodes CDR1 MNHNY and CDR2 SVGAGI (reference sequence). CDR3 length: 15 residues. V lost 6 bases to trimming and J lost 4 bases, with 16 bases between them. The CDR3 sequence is CASSPSRGWYNEQFF. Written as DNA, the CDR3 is TGTGCCAGCAGCCCCTCGCGGGGATGGTACAATGAGCAGTTCTTC.

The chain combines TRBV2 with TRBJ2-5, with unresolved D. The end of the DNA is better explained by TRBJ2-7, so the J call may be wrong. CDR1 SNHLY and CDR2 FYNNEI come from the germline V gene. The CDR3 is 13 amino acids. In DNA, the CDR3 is TGTGCCAGCAGTGCTAACAGAGCATACGAGCAGTACTTC. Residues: CASSANRAYEQYF.

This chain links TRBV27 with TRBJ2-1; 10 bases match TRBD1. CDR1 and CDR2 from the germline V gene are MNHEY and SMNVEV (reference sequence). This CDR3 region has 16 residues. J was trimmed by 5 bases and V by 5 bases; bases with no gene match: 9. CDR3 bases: TGTGCCAGCAGTCAACCAGGGACAGGGGCCGACAATGAGCAGTTCTTC. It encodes CASSQPGTGADNEQFF.

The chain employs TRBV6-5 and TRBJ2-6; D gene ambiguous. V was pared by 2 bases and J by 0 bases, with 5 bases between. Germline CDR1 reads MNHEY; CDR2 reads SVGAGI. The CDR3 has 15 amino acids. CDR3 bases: TGTGCCAGCAGTTACGGGGACTCTGGGGCCAACGTCCTGACTTTC. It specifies CASSYGDSGANVLTF.

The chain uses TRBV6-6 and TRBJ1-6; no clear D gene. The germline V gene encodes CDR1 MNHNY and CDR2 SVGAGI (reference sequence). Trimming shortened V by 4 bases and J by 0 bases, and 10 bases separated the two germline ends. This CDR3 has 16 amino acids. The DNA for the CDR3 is TGTGCCAGCAGTTTTACGCCGAGCTCCTATAATTCACCCCTCCACTTT. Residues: CASSFTPSSYNSPLHF.

CDR3 nucleotides: TGTGCCAGTAGTATTCAGGCAGGGGATGGCTACACCTTC. Amino acid sequence: CASSIQAGDGYTF. This chain joins TRBV19 and TRBJ1-2; TRBD1 might be the D (6 bases). With 3 bases removed from V and 6 bases from J, the gap between germline ends came to 11 bases. This CDR3 has 13 residues. Germline CDR1 is LNHDA and CDR2 is SQIVND (reference sequence).

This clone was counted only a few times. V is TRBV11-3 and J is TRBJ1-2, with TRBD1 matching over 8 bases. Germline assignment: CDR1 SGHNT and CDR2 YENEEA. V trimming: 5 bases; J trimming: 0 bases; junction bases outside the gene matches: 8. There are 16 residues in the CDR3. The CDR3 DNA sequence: TGTGCCAGCAGCGAGACGACACAGGGGGCTAACTATGGCTACACCTTC. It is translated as CASSETTQGANYGYTF.

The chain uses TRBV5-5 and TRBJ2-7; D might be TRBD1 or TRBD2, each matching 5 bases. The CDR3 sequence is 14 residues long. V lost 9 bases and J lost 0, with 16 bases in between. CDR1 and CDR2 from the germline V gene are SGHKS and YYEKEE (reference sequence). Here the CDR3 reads CATRGDHFSYEQYF. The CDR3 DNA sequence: TGTGCCACTAGAGGGGACCATTTCTCCTACGAGCAGTACTTC.

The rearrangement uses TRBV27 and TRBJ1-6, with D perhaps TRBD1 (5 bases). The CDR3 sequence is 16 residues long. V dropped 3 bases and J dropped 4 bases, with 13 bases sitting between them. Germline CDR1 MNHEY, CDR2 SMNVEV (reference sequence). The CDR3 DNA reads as TGTGCCAGCAGTTTCGTCGACAGCCGTTATAATTCACCCCTCCACTTT. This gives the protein CASSFVDSRYNSPLHF.

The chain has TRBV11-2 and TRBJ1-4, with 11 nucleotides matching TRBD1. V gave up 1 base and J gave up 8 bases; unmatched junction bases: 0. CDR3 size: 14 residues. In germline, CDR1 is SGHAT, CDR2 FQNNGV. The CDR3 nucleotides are TGTGCCAGCAGCTTAGGGACAGGGGGCGAAAAACTGTTTTTT. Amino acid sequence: CASSLGTGGEKLFF.

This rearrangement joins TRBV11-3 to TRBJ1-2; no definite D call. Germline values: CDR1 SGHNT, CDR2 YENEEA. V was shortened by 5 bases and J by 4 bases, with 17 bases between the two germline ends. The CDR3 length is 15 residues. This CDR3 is CASSLAGRRVYGYTF. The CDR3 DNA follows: TGTGCCAGCAGCCTCGCGGGAAGGAGAGTCTATGGCTACACCTTC.

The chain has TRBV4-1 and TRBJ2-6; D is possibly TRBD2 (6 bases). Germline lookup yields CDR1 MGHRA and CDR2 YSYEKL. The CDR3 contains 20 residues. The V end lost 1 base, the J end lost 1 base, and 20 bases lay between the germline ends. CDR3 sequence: CASSQVRGRLIGSGANVLTF. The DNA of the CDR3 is TGCGCCAGCAGCCAAGTGCGGGGAAGATTAATCGGTTCTGGGGCCAACGTCCTGACTTTC.

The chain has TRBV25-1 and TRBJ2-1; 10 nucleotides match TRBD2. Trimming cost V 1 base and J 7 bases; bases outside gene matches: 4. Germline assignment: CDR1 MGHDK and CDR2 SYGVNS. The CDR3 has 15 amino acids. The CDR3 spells CASSEWSSGGNEQFF. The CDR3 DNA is TGTGCCAGCAGTGAATGGTCTAGCGGGGGAAATGAGCAGTTCTTC.

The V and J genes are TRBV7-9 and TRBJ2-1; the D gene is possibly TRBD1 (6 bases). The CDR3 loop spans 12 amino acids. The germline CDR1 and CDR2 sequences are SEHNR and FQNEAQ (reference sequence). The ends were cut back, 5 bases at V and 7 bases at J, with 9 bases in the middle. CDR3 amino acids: CASSPQGNEQFF. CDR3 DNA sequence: TGTGCCAGCAGCCCCCAGGGGAATGAGCAGTTCTTC.

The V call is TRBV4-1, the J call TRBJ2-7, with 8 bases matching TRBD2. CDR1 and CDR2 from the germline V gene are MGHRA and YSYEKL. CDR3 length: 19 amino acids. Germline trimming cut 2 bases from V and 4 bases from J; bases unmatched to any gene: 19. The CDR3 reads CASSQFHRVVAGPGYEQYF. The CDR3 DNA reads TGCGCCAGCAGCCAATTCCATCGTGTAGTAGCGGGACCTGGGTACGAGCAGTACTTC.

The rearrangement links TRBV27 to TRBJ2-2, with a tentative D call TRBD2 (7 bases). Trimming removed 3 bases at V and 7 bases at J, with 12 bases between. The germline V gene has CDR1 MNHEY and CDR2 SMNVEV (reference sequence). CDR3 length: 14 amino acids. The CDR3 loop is CASSFTGGNGELFF. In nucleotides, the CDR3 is TGTGCCAGCAGTTTCACGGGGGGCAACGGGGAGCTGTTTTTT.

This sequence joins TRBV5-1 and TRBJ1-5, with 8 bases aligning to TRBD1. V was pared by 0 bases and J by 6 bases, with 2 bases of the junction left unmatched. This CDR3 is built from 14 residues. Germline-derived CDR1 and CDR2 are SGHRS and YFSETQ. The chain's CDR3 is CASSLGQGSQPQHF. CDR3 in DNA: TGCGCCAGCAGCTTGGGACAGGGGAGTCAGCCCCAGCATTTT.

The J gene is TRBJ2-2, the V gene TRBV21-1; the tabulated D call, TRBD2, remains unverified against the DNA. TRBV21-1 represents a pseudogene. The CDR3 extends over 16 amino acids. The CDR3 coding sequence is TGTGCCAGCAGCAACGGGACTAGCGGGGCCACCGGGGAGCTGTTTTTT. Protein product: CASSNGTSGATGELFF.

This CDR3 is CASSQDGGVEQFF. The CDR3 nucleotides read TGTGCCAGCAGCCAAGATGGGGGGGTTGAGCAGTTCTTC. The V and J genes are TRBV4-2 and TRBJ2-1, with 7 bases fitting TRBD2. The CDR3 sequence is 13 residues long. The V segment lost 0 bases and the J segment 9 bases; nucleotides outside the gene matches: 2. Germline V gene lookup returns CDR1 LGHNA and CDR2 YNFKEQ.

Written as DNA, the CDR3 is TGTGCCAGTAGTATTCTGGTCGGTGTGAACTCTGGAAACACCATATATTTT. It codes for CASSILVGVNSGNTIYF. This chain uses TRBV19 with TRBJ1-3; D is unresolved. Trimming shortened V by 3 bases and J by 0 bases, and 15 bases separated the two germline ends. This CDR3 comprises 17 residues. The germline V gene encodes CDR1 LNHDA and CDR2 SQIVND (reference sequence).

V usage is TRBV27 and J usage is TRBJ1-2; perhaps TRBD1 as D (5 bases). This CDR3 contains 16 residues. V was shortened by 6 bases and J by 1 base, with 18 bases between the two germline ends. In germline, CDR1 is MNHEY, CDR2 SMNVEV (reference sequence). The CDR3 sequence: CASRKTTDHFNYGYTF. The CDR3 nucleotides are TGTGCCAGCAGGAAGACGACAGACCATTTTAACTATGGCTACACCTTC.

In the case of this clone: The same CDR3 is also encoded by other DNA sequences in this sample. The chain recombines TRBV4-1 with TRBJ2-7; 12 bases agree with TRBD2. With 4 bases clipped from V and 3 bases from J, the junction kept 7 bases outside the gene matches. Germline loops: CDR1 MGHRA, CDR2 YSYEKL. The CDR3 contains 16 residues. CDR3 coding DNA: TGCGCCAGCAGCCCCCTTACTAGCGGGAGGAACTACGAGCAGTACTTC. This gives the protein CASSPLTSGRNYEQYF.

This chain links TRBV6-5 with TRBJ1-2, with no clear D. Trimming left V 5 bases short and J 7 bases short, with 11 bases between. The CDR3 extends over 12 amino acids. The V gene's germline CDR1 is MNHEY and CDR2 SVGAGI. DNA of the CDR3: TGTGCCAGCAGTGATCAACCCTTTGGCTACACCTTC. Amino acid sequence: CASSDQPFGYTF.

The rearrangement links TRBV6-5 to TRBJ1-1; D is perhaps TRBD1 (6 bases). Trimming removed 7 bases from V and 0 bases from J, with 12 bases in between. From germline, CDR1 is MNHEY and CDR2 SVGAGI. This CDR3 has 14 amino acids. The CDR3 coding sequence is TGTGCCAGCAAGAGGGGGGGGTTGAACACTGAAGCTTTCTTT. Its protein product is CASKRGGLNTEAFF.

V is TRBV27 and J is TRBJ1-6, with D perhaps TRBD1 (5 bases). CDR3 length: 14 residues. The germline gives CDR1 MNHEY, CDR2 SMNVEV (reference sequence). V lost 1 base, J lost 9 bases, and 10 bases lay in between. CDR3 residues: CASSLWGSGSPLHF. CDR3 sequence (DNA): TGTGCCAGCAGTTTATGGGGGTCGGGTTCACCCCTCCACTTT.

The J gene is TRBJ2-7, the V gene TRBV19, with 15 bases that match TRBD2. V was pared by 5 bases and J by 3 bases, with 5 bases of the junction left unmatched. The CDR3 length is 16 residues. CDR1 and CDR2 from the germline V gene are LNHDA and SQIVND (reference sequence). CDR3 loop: CASSYGTSGRFYEQYF. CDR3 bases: TGTGCCAGTAGTTACGGGACTAGCGGGAGGTTCTACGAGCAGTACTTC. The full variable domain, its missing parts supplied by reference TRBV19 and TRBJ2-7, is DGGITQSPKYLFRKEGQNVTLSCEQNLNHDAMYWYRQDPGQGLRLIYYSQIVNDFQKGDIAEGYSVSREKKESFPLTVTSAQKNPTAFYLCASSYGTSGRFYEQYFGPGTRLTVT.

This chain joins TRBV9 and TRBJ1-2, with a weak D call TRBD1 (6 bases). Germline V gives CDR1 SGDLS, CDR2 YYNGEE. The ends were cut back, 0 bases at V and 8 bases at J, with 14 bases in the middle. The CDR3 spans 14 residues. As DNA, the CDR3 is TGTGCCAGCAGCGTAGAACAGGGTGTTAGAGGCTACACCTTC. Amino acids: CASSVEQGVRGYTF.